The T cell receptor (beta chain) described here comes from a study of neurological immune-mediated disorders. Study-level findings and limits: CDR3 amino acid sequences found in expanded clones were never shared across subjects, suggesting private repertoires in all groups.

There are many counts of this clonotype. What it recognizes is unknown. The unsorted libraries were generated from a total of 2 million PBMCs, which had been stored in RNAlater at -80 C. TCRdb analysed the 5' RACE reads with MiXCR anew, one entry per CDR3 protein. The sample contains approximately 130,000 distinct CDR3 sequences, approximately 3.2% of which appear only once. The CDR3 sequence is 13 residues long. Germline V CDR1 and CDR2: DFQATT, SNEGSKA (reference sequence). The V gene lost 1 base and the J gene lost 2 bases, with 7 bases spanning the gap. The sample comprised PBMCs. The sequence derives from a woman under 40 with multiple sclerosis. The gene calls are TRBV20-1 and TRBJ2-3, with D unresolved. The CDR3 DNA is TGCAGTGCTAGAGTCAGGAACACAGATACGCAGTATTTT. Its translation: CSARVRNTDTQYF.